This T cell receptor beta chain was profiled in a study of blood T cell dynamics during melanoma immunotherapy. Study at large: First-line therapy was either pembrolizumab or nivolumab with ipilimumab for metastatic melanoma.

The CDR3 has 13 residues. The V end was cut by 0 bases, the J end by 4 bases, with 5 bases between. Germline loops: CDR1 ENHRY, CDR2 SYGVKD. The time point is: week 3, after first cycle of checkpoint inhibitor. Every bulk PBMC sample received the same 350 ng of DNA. The method was immunoSEQ multiplex PCR; TCRdb's version includes in-frame clones alone and lacks a portion of them. Of roughly 11,000 clones in the sample, roughly 90% were seen once. The chain couples TRBV10-3 to TRBJ2-3; D not certain. Sequenced here: blood, sampled from a patient treated with checkpoint blockade. The receptor was derived from a human donor with melanoma. CDR3 sequence reads: CAISESNPDTQYF. DNA of the CDR3: TGTGCCATCAGTGAGTCGAACCCAGATACGCAGTATTTT.